This record concerns one T cell receptor beta chain sequence. Its specificity is unknown. Germline lookup yields CDR1 LNHDA and CDR2 SQIVND (reference sequence). Trimming left V 3 bases short and J 0 bases short, with 9 bases between. The CDR3 runs to 15 residues. This sample is drawn from a study of tumor-infiltrating lymphocytes in localized non-small cell lung cancer. The overall study: Several tumor histologies, both smoking statuses, and some post-neoadjuvant chemotherapy samples were included. Notes on the study in general: Compared with uninvolved lung, tumors showed higher T cell infiltration by TCRbeta sequencing. Not all patients were TCR sequenced, owing to tissue quantity.

The repertoire was sequenced with immunoSEQ multiplex PCR; TCRdb's copy has only in-frame clones and lacks some. Of around 15,000 clones listed, around 74% were seen once; the top ten hold approximately 9.6%. The rearrangement uses TRBV19 and TRBJ1-5; D remains unclear. Sequenced input: lung tumor tissue. This receptor was obtained from a human donor with non-small cell lung cancer. Written as DNA, the CDR3 is TGTGCCAGTAGTATCGAGGGATATAGCAATCAGCCCCAGCATTTT. It specifies CASSIEGYSNQPQHF.